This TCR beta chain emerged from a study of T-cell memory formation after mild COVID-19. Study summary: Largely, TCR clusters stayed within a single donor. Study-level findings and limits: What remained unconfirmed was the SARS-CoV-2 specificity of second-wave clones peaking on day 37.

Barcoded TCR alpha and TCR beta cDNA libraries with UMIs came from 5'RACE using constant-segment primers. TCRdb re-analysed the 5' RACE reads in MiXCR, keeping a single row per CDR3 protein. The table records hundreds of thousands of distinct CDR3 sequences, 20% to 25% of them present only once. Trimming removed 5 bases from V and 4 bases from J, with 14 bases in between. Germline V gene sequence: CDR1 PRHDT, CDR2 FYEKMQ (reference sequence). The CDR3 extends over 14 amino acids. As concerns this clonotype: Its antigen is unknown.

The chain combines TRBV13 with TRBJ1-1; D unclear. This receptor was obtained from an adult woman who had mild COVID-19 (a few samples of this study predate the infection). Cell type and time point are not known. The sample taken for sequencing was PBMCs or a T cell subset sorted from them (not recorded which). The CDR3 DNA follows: TGTGCCAGCAGCCGACCGGACTCCCCCACTGAAGCTTTCTTT. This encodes CASSRPDSPTEAFF.